Given below is one TCR beta chain in context. What it binds is unknown. J was trimmed by 6 bases and V by 5 bases; bases with no gene match: 9. The CDR3 contains 16 residues. The germline CDR1 and CDR2 sequences are SGHRS and YFSETQ. Produced via immunoSEQ multiplex PCR; TCRdb's table is partial and in-frame only. The table has about 32,000 clones, around nine tenths seen once. The sample originates from a study of stem cell transplantation in POMP-related autoinflammatory disease. Study-level background: Defective thymoproteasomes were hypothesized to impair CD8+ T-cell positive selection. Before transplant, CD4+ T cells skewed naive and CD8+ proportions were low.

General observations from the study: In PRAID patients, the number of distinct TRB V-J gene pairings was restricted.

The TCR sequence derives from a human donor with POMP-related autoinflammation and immune dysregulation (PRAID). Sample: CD4+ T cells from PBMCs, taken before stem cell transplantation. This chain uses TRBV5-1 with TRBJ2-1, with 12 bases matching TRBD2. The DNA of the CDR3 is TGCGCCAGCAGTTCCACCCTAGCGGGGGGGCCCAATGAGCAGTTCTTC. It encodes CASSSTLAGGPNEQFF.